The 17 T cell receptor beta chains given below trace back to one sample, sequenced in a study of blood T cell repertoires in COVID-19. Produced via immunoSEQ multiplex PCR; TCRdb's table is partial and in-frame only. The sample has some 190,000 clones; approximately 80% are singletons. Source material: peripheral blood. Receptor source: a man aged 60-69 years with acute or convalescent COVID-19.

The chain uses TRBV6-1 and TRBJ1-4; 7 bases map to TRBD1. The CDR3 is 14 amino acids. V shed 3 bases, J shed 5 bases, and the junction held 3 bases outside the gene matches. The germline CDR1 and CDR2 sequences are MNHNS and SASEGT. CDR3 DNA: TGTGCCAGCAGTGAGCAGGGGGGAAATGAAAAACTGTTTTTT. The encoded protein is CASSEQGGNEKLFF.

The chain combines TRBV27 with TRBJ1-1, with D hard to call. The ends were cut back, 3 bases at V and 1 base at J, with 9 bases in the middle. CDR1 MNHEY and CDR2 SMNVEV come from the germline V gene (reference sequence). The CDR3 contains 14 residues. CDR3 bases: TGTGCCAGCAGTTTGGGCACCTCGAACACTGAAGCTTTCTTT. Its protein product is CASSLGTSNTEAFF.

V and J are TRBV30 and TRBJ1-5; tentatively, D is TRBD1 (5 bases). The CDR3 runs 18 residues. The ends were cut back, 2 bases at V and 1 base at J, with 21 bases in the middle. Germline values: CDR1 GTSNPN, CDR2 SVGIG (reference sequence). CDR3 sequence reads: CAWSPDPFGTGSNQPQHF. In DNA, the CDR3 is TGTGCCTGGAGTCCCGACCCCTTCGGAACAGGCAGCAATCAGCCCCAGCATTTT.

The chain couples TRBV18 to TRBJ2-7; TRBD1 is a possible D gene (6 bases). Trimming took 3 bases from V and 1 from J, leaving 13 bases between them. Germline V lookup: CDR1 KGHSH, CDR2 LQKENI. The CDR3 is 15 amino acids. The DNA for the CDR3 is TGTGCCAGCTCACCGGCCCGGGACACATCCTACGAGCAGTACTTC. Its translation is CASSPARDTSYEQYF.

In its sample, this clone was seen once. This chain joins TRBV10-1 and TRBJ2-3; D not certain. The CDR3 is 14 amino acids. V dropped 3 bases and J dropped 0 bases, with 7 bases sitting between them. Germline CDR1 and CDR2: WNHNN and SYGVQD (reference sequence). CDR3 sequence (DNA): TGCGCCAGCAGTGAACGGCGGAGCACAGATACGCAGTATTTT. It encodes CASSERRSTDTQYF.

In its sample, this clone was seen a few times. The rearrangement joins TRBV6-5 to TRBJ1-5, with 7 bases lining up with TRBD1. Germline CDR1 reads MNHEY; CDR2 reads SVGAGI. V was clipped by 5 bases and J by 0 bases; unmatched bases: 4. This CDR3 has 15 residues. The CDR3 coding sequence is TGTGCCAGCAGTCGGGACAGATATAGCAATCAGCCCCAGCATTTT. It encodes CASSRDRYSNQPQHF.

The CDR3 DNA is TGTGCCAGCAGCCCGACAGGGTACTATGGCTACACCTTC. It specifies CASSPTGYYGYTF. The chain uses TRBV13 and TRBJ1-2; TRBD1 aligns across 7 bases. The CDR3 is 13 amino acids. The trim removed 5 bases at V and 3 bases at J, leaving 3 bases unmatched. In germline, CDR1 is PRHDT, CDR2 FYEKMQ (reference sequence).

The CDR3 here is CASSTPGLADPLTTYNEQFF. In nucleotides, the CDR3 is TGTGCCAGCAGTACCCCGGGACTAGCGGACCCTCTTACCACCTACAATGAGCAGTTCTTC. The rearrangement links TRBV2 to TRBJ2-1, with TRBD2 identical over 11 bases. CDR3 length: 20 amino acids. Germline V gives CDR1 SNHLY, CDR2 FYNNEI. Germline trimming cut 5 bases from V and 2 bases from J; bases unmatched to any gene: 17.

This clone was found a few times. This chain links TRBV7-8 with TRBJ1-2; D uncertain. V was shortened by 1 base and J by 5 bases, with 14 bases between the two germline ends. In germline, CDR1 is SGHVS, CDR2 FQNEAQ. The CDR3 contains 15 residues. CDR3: CASSLEYRTPYGYTF. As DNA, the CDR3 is TGTGCCAGCAGCTTAGAGTATCGGACTCCTTATGGCTACACCTTC. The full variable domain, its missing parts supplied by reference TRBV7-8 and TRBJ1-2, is GAGVSQSPRYKVAKRGQDVALRCDPISGHVSLFWYQQALGQGPEFLTYFQNEAQLDKSGLPSDRFFAERPEGSVSTLKIQRTQQEDSAVYLCASSLEYRTPYGYTFGSGTRLTVV.

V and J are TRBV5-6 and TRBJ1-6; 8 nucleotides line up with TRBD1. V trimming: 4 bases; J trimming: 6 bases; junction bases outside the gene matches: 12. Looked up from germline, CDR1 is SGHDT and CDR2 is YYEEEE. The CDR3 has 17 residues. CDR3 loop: CASSLGPGQGGNSPLHF. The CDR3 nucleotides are TGTGCCAGCAGCCTCGGGCCAGGACAGGGAGGTAATTCACCCCTCCACTTT. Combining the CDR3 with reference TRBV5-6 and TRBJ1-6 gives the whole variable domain DAGVTQSPTHLIKTRGQQVTLRCSPKSGHDTVSWYQQALGQGPQFIFQYYEEEERQRGNFPDRFSGHQFPNYSSELNVNALLLGDSALYLCASSLGPGQGGNSPLHFGNGTRLTVT.

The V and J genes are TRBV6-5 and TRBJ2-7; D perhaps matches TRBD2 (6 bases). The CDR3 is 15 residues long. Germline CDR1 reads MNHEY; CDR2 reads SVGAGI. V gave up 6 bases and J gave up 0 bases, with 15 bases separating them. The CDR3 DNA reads TGTGCCAGCAGGATGGGACTCGATCCCTCCTACGAGCAGTACTTC. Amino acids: CASRMGLDPSYEQYF.

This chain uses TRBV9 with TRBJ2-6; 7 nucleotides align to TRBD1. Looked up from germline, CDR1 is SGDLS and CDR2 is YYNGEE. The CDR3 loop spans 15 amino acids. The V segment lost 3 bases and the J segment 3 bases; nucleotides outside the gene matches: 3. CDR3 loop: CASSATGFGANVLTF. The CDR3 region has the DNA TGTGCCAGCAGCGCGACAGGGTTTGGGGCCAACGTCCTGACTTTC.

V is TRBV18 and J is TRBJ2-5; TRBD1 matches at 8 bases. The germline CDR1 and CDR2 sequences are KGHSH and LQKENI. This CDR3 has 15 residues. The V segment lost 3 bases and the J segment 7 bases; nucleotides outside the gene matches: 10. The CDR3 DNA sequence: TGTGCCAGCTCACCCCCCCTGACAGGGACAGGGACCCAGTACTTC. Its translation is CASSPPLTGTGTQYF.

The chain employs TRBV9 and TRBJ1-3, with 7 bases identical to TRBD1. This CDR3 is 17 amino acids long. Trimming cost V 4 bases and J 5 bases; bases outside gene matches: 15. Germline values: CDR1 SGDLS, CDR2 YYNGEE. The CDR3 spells CASSKSTGVEIRNTIYF. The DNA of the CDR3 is TGTGCCAGCAGCAAATCCACAGGGGTCGAGATCCGAAACACCATATATTTT. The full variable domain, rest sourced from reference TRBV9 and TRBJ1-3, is DSGVTQTPKHLITATGQRVTLRCSPRSGDLSVYWYQQSLDQGLQFLIQYYNGEERAKGNILERFSAQQFPDLHSELNLSSLELGDSALYFCASSKSTGVEIRNTIYFGEGSWLTVV.

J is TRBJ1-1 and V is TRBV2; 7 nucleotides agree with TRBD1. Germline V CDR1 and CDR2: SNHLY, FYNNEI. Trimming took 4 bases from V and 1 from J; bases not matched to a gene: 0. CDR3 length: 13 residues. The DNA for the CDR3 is TGTGCCAGCAGTGGGGACAGGAACACTGAAGCTTTCTTT. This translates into CASSGDRNTEAFF.

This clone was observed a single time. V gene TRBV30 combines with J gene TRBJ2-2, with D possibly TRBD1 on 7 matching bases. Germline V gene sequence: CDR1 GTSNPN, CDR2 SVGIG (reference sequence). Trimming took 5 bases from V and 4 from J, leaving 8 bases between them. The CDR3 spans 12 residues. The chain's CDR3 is CAWQGGTGELFF. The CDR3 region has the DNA TGTGCCTGGCAGGGGGGCACCGGGGAGCTGTTTTTT.

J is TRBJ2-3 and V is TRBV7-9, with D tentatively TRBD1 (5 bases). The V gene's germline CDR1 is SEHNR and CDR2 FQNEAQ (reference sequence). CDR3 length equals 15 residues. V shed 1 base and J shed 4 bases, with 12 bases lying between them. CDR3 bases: TGTGCCAGCAGCTTAGTCCCTAAAGGGGCAGATACGCAGTATTTT. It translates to CASSLVPKGADTQYF.